This TCR beta chain stems from a study of T cells in Graves' hyperthyroidism and ophthalmopathy (dated by TCRdb to the late 2010s). About the full investigation: Peripheral blood was sampled at the time of initial diagnosis, prior to any treatment. To identify TCR V-J signatures that set the groups apart, the researchers used a discovery cohort of roughly 100 patients, made up of 40 to 45 with Graves' ophthalmopathy and around 58 with stable Graves' hyperthyroidism. Prospective prediction of ophthalmopathy was tested in an independent validation cohort consisting of under 20 hyperthyroidism patients and some 16 patients who later progressed to ophthalmopathy. The 100 discovery patients were randomly divided into training and test sets at a 7:3 ratio. In several Graves' hyperthyroidism patients, the study also compared T-cell repertoires from thyroid tissue with T-cell repertoires from blood. After sampling, hyperthyroidism patients received methimazole starting at 30 mg daily, and ophthalmopathy patients received high-dose intravenous methylprednisolone. TCR Vbeta CDR3 sequencing of approximately 140 peripheral blood samples (43 ophthalmopathy, some 75 hyperthyroidism and some 17 progressor patients) is reported in the paper. Results the study describes overall, beyond this receptor: Ophthalmopathy was separated from stable hyperthyroidism by a 13 V-J signature model, with about 86% sensitivity and approximately 81% specificity obtained in cross-validation and 80%/75% obtained in testing. No statistical method was used to set the sample size in advance, and investigators knew the group allocation. In validation, progression to ophthalmopathy was predicted by the model with 70.59% sensitivity and nearly 75% specificity, a median of 6.5 months before onset. Most expanded thyroid clonotypes (frequency above 0.001) were also detected in blood, suggesting blood repertoires may reflect thyroid immune responses.

Amplification of TCR beta CDR3 regions was carried out from RNA transcripts. The TCR CDR3 was subjected to a first round of RT-PCR using the HTBI primer set and the Qiagen OneStep RT-PCR kit. The libraries were constructed in a second round of multiplex PCR and then size-selected and purified. The libraries were sequenced on an Illumina HiSeq2000 using paired-end 100 bp reads. The original pipeline was this. SOAPnuke was used to process the raw data, with reads discarded if the reads contained adapters or uncalled bases, had a mean Phred below 15, or lacked an exact constant-primer or identifier match. High-quality paired reads were merged using COPE v1.2.5, and each unique nucleotide sequence was defined as a clonotype. MiTCR v1.1 was used to align clonotypes to the IMGT TRBV, TRBD and TRBJ reference segments. Analysis was restricted to V-J combinations with a frequency above 0.0001, which covered 98% to 99.2% of repertoires. The TCS score was defined as the ratio of F50 (clonal expansion) to E x V (chaos), calculated using BLOSUM62-based TCRdist between CDR3 peptides within each V-J. Welch's t-statistics and random forest reduced roughly 540 V-J features to 10 to 15, which were used in a naive Bayes classifier (R e1071). The public sequencing data were trimmed at Q25 with fastp and processed into clonotypes with MiXCR by TCRdb, which kept only in-frame beta chains. Every distinct CDR3 protein forms one entry, paired with its most common genes and DNA. TCRdb, rather than the study authors, made the V and J calls. Recorded for this sample are approximately 330,000 distinct CDR3 sequences; around 15% of them occurred a single time. The ten top clones hold roughly 35% of the sample.

Moderately to severely active disease, a Clinical Activity Score of at least 3, a NOSPECS grade of at least 4, and a duration under 3 months were present in ophthalmopathy patients. Exclusion was applied to patients with uncontrolled infections, other autoimmune diseases, pregnancy or lactation. Clinical symptoms, serum thyroxine and TRAb, thyroid ultrasound, and orbital computed tomography formed the basis for the diagnoses. PBMCs were separated from about 10 ml of fresh peripheral blood using Ficoll-Paque density gradient centrifugation. Trizol reagent was used to extract total RNA, and RNA quality was then checked on an Agilent 2100 Bioanalyzer. There are many counts of this clonotype. Its antigen is unknown. No qualities accompany the bases; no much larger clone lies one base away. V is trimmed back by 2 bases and J by 2 bases, and the junction contains 1 base that no gene match accounts for. The germline V gene encodes CDR1 MDHEN and CDR2 SYDVKM. The CDR3 contains 15 residues, cysteine and phenylalanine counted. The kept DNA is CDR3 alone, 45 bases in frame from the first base.

This clonotype was sampled from a woman between 40 and 55 years old with Graves' ophthalmopathy. Sequencing was done on a sample of blood. This receptor chain uses TRBV28 and TRBJ2-1; TRBD2 fits 9 bases in the junction. The DNA sequence follows: TGTGCCAGCAGTTTAGGCGGGAGGGCCTACAATGAGCAGTTCTTC. Its protein product is CASSLGGRAYNEQFF. Outside the CDR3, residues come from the reference TRBV28 and TRBJ2-1 proteins, so the full variable domain is: DVKVTQSSRYLVKRTGEKVFLECVQDMDHENMFWYRQDPGLGLRLIYFSYDVKMKEKGDIPEGYSVSREKKERFSLILESASTNQTSMYLCASSLGGRAYNEQFFGPGTRLTVL.